Below, one TCR beta chain is given with its context. This sample was taken from a study of blood T cell repertoires in COVID-19. Overall study: Italy, Spain and the United States were the sources of the convalescent and acute COVID-19 samples. PBMCs, B-cell-depleted T cells, or T cells provided the cDNA or gDNA that made up the material.

Per the authors' pipeline: Reference gene primer amplification gave nucleated cell count estimates. TCRdb keeps only in-frame clones here, not all; method: immunoSEQ multiplex PCR. V, J and clone size are those of that table, while D and trimming were read from the DNA. The sample has over 200,000 clones; 86% are singletons. The V segment lost 7 bases and the J segment 6 bases; nucleotides outside the gene matches: 8. The CDR3 runs to 14 residues. Germline values: CDR1 MNHEY, CDR2 SMNVEV (reference sequence). The specimen sequenced was peripheral blood. The chain employs TRBV27 and TRBJ1-2, with 10 bases identical to TRBD1. This receptor was obtained from a man older than 75 with acute or convalescent COVID-19. The DNA of the CDR3 is TGTGCCAGCACTTCGTGGGGGACAGGGGATGGCTACACCTTC. It encodes CASTSWGTGDGYTF.